The entry below describes one T cell receptor beta chain. Its antigen is currently unknown. What was sequenced were expressed TCRB transcripts, since all of the isolated RNA had been reverse transcribed. Using immunoSEQ multiplex PCR, the repertoire was profiled, and TCRdb retains in-frame clones only, with some absent. The table lists about 640,000 clones, 12% of them singletons, with roughly 0.11% in the top ten. This sample is part of a study of beta chain features in type 1 diabetes. Heparinised blood was drawn once per donor, averaging around 120 mL. Purity (above 95%) was reached by all sorted populations. The CDR3 covers 14 residues. CDR1 and CDR2 from the germline V gene are MNHEY and SMNVEV (reference sequence). V dropped 8 bases and J dropped 0 bases, with 12 bases sitting between them. General study results and limits: People with Type 1 diabetes carried modestly yet significantly shorter TCRB CDR3s in all four CD4+ subsets.

V gene TRBV27 combines with J gene TRBJ2-3; no definite D call. The origin of this receptor is a man aged 25-40 years with type 1 diabetes. Material for sequencing was naive CD4+ T cells from blood. The CDR3 region is CASGLLLSTDTQYF. In nucleotides, the CDR3 is TGTGCCAGCGGATTACTTCTTAGCACAGATACGCAGTATTTT.